Below are 22 T cell receptor beta chains sequenced from a single sample in a study of T cell responses to AZD1222 COVID-19 vaccine. Clones were sequenced by immunoSEQ multiplex PCR, and TCRdb holds only the in-frame ones, with some missing. The sample contains 110,000 to 150,000 clones, around 92% of which appear only once. The material sequenced was peripheral blood, taken 28 days after the second AZD1222 dose. The receptors were gathered from an adult who received the AZD1222 COVID-19 vaccine.

The chain carries TRBV27 and TRBJ1-6, with 7 bases identical to TRBD1. The CDR3 has 16 amino acids. The trim removed 5 bases at V and 7 bases at J, leaving 11 bases unmatched. Germline V gene sequence: CDR1 MNHEY, CDR2 SMNVEV (reference sequence). In DNA form, the CDR3 reads TGTGCCAGCAGTCACCCAGGGGGGCCAAGCAATTCACCCCTCCACTTT. Translating gives CASSHPGGPSNSPLHF.

This clone was seen only once. The V call is TRBV14, the J call TRBJ1-6, with D perhaps matching TRBD1 (5 bases). Germline V gene lookup returns CDR1 SGHDN and CDR2 FVKESK. This CDR3 is 15 amino acids long. Trimming cost V 0 bases and J 6 bases, with 9 bases left between them. In DNA form, the CDR3 reads TGTGCCAGCAGCCAAGAGGCAGGGAGTAATTCACCCCTCCACTTT. Its protein product is CASSQEAGSNSPLHF.

The V gene is TRBV6-5, the J gene TRBJ1-6, with no clear D. Germline assignment: CDR1 MNHEY and CDR2 SVGAGI. V lost 2 bases, J lost 10 bases, and 18 bases lay in between. The CDR3 totals 16 residues. The CDR3 spells CASSYGRRRDRSPLHF. CDR3 DNA sequence: TGTGCCAGCAGTTACGGGCGCCGGAGGGATCGCTCACCCCTCCACTTT.

This clone was counted once. The chain joins TRBV7-7 to TRBJ2-2; TRBD1 aligns across 9 bases. Germline V CDR1 and CDR2: SSHAT, FNYEAQ (reference sequence). V dropped 5 bases and J dropped 4; count of bases not matched to a gene: 2. The CDR3 has 14 amino acids. CDR3 in amino acids: CASSQDRGTGELFF. The CDR3 nucleotides are TGTGCCAGCAGCCAGGACAGGGGCACCGGGGAGCTGTTTTTT.

This sequence joins TRBV14 and TRBJ1-2; tentative D call: TRBD1 (6 bases). Trimming cost V 0 bases and J 8 bases, with 16 bases left between them. The germline V gene encodes CDR1 SGHDN and CDR2 FVKESK. The CDR3 is made up of 15 amino acids. CDR3 loop: CASSQDFGGFGGYTF. CDR3 nucleotides: TGTGCCAGCAGCCAAGATTTTGGGGGCTTCGGGGGCTACACCTTC.

The chain joins TRBV27 to TRBJ1-2, with 8 bases identical to TRBD1. Unmatched junction bases numbered 9, after V lost 6 bases and J lost 6 bases. This CDR3 region has 14 residues. Germline loops: CDR1 MNHEY, CDR2 SMNVEV (reference sequence). Here the CDR3 reads CASRLTGTGHGYTF. The CDR3, as DNA: TGTGCCAGCAGATTGACCGGGACAGGTCATGGCTACACCTTC.

This clone appeared a few times. V and J are TRBV10-1 and TRBJ2-1; 12 nucleotides match TRBD2. Germline CDR1 reads WNHNN; CDR2 reads SYGVQD (reference sequence). J gave up 4 bases and V 9 bases, and 7 bases lay outside the gene matches. CDR3 length: 15 amino acids. The CDR3 here is CARRPLAGGYNEQFF. In nucleotides, the CDR3 is TGCGCCAGGAGACCCCTAGCGGGAGGGTACAATGAGCAGTTCTTC.

The chain recombines TRBV28 with TRBJ1-2; D is perhaps TRBD1 (6 bases). The V end was cut by 5 bases, the J end by 4 bases, with 14 bases between. CDR1 is MDHEN, CDR2 SYDVKM, per germline. The CDR3 totals 14 residues. The CDR3 protein is CASSPLGGPYGYTF. As DNA, the CDR3 is TGTGCCAGCAGTCCCCTAGGGGGTCCCTATGGCTACACCTTC.

The chain links TRBV11-2 to TRBJ2-2, with D perhaps assigned TRBD1 or TRBD2 (6 bases each). The CDR3 is 17 amino acids. The V gene lost 1 base and the J gene lost 0 bases, with 12 bases spanning the gap. CDR1 and CDR2 (germline): SGHAT, FQNNGV. Written as DNA, the CDR3 is TGTGCCAGCAGCTTAGGGGGCGGGACAACGAACACCGGGGAGCTGTTTTTT. It codes for CASSLGGGTTNTGELFF.

This chain links TRBV3-1 (or the pseudogene TRBV3-2) with TRBJ2-2; D not resolved. The CDR3 has 14 amino acids. V lost 2 bases and J 4 bases, leaving 8 bases between the germline ends. CDR1 and CDR2 from the germline V gene are LGHDT and YNNKEL (reference sequence). DNA for the CDR3: TGTGCCAGCAGCCAAAGGCGCGGCACCGGGGAGCTGTTTTTT. Protein product: CASSQRRGTGELFF.

The V and J genes are TRBV6-5 and TRBJ1-2; D perhaps matches TRBD1 (5 bases). The germline V gene has CDR1 MNHEY and CDR2 SVGAGI. This CDR3 has 14 amino acids. Trimming removed 7 bases at V and 4 bases at J, with 16 bases between. The CDR3 region is CASIQVGGGYGYTF. Here the CDR3 DNA reads TGTGCCAGCATCCAAGTGGGGGGAGGCTATGGCTACACCTTC.

V and J are TRBV4-2 and TRBJ2-6; no clear D. There are 17 residues in the CDR3. V shed 4 bases and J shed 0 bases, with 13 bases lying between them. Germline V CDR1 and CDR2: LGHNA, YNFKEQ. CDR3 sequence (DNA): TGTGCCAGCAGCCGTGGGCGGCAGAGCTCTGGGGCCAACGTCCTGACTTTC. This codes for CASSRGRQSSGANVLTF.

The rearrangement uses TRBV15 and TRBJ2-4; D is unclear. Per the germline V gene, CDR1 is LNHNV and CDR2 is YYDKDF (reference sequence). CDR3 length: 17 amino acids. Trimming took 5 bases from V and 1 from J, leaving 18 bases between them. CDR3 nucleotide sequence: TGTGCCACCAGCTTTTATCGGCAGGTCCGGGCCAAAAACATTCAGTACTTC. It translates to CATSFYRQVRAKNIQYF.

This chain connects TRBV3-1 (or the pseudogene TRBV3-2) to TRBJ2-3, with a tentative D call TRBD2 (6 bases). With 10 bases removed from V and 4 bases from J, the gap between germline ends came to 15 bases. This CDR3 spans 13 amino acids. CDR1 and CDR2 (germline): LGHDT, YNNKEL (reference sequence). The CDR3 protein is CATQKEGADTQYF. The CDR3 DNA sequence: TGTGCCACTCAGAAGGAGGGAGCAGATACGCAGTATTTT.

The V gene is TRBV6-5, the J gene TRBJ2-3; D may be TRBD2 (7 bases). Deletions cut 6 bases from V and 4 bases from J, with 14 bases between. Germline lookup yields CDR1 MNHEY and CDR2 SVGAGI. There are 14 residues in the CDR3. CDR3: CASRGGGSSDTQYF. The CDR3 DNA reads as TGTGCCAGCAGGGGGGGCGGGAGCTCAGATACGCAGTATTTT.

The chain uses TRBV10-3 and TRBJ1-4; the match to TRBD1 covers 8 bases. This CDR3 is built from 12 residues. Per the germline V gene, CDR1 is ENHRY and CDR2 is SYGVKD. With V trimmed by 8 bases and J by 8 bases, 4 bases remained unmatched. In nucleotides, the CDR3 is TGTGCCATCGGGGACAGGAGAGAAAAACTGTTTTTT. This codes for CAIGDRREKLFF.

The CDR3 sequence is CASSLPRARNEQFF. Written as DNA, the CDR3 is TGTGCCAGCAGTTTACCCCGGGCTCGCAATGAGCAGTTCTTC. The J gene is TRBJ2-1, the V gene TRBV28; no clear D gene. The CDR3 length is 14 residues. Germline assignment: CDR1 MDHEN and CDR2 SYDVKM. The germline V and J ends were trimmed by 2 bases and 6 bases, with 11 bases remaining between them. Based on the CDR3 plus reference TRBV28 and TRBJ2-1, the full variable domain is DVKVTQSSRYLVKRTGEKVFLECVQDMDHENMFWYRQDPGLGLRLIYFSYDVKMKEKGDIPEGYSVSREKKERFSLILESASTNQTSMYLCASSLPRARNEQFFGPGTRLTVL.

In its sample, this clone was seen once. The chain carries TRBV19 and TRBJ1-3; 7 bases map to TRBD1. J was trimmed by 3 bases and V by 5 bases; bases with no gene match: 7. Germline V gene lookup returns CDR1 LNHDA and CDR2 SQIVND (reference sequence). This CDR3 has 15 residues. CDR3 in amino acids: CASSPIRDSGNTIYF. DNA for the CDR3: TGTGCCAGTAGTCCCATAAGGGACAGTGGAAACACCATATATTTT.

This rearrangement joins TRBV6-5 to TRBJ2-7, with 10 bases identical to TRBD1. CDR1 and CDR2 (germline): MNHEY, SVGAGI. This CDR3 is built from 16 residues. The V segment lost 2 bases and the J segment 2 bases; nucleotides outside the gene matches: 6. The DNA for the CDR3 is TGTGCCAGCAGTTACGCCCGGACAGGGGGGGCCTACGAGCAGTACTTC. It codes for CASSYARTGGAYEQYF.

The chain uses TRBV4-3 and TRBJ1-4; a weak D match, TRBD1 (5 bases). V was clipped by 4 bases and J by 8 bases, with 14 bases between them. CDR3 length: 14 amino acids. The germline gives CDR1 LGHNA, CDR2 YSLEER. For the CDR3, the DNA is TGCGCCAGCAGCCCTCGGAAGGGGCGGGAAAAACTGTTTTTT. Translation gives CASSPRKGREKLFF.

The chain couples TRBV27 to TRBJ1-1; D is undetermined. With 10 bases removed from V and 5 bases from J, the gap between germline ends came to 17 bases. This CDR3 has 13 amino acids. Germline V lookup: CDR1 MNHEY, CDR2 SMNVEV (reference sequence). The CDR3 coding sequence is TGTGCCACCTCGTACAGTGGGAGAACTGAAGCTTTCTTT. Amino acids: CATSYSGRTEAFF.

The rearrangement links TRBV10-3 to TRBJ1-2; 8 bases fit TRBD1. Germline trimming cut 9 bases from V and 6 bases from J; bases unmatched to any gene: 6. Germline V gene data show CDR1 as ENHRY and CDR2 as SYGVKD. The CDR3 has 12 residues. In DNA, the CDR3 is TGTGCCATAACTGGACAGGGAGATGGCTACACCTTC. Translated, it gives CAITGQGDGYTF.